This T cell receptor beta chain was documented in a study of STAT3 mutations in large granular lymphocyte leukemia. Study as a whole: Roughly 44% of treated T-LGLL patients showed hematologic response to immunosuppression. Study results and caveats: A small but highly pathogenic clone may have been missed. In T-cell large granular lymphocyte leukemia, about half of patients showed multiple immunodominant subclonotypes. In several patients, dominant TCR clone burden exceeded STAT3 mutant burden, suggesting STAT3 mutation arose secondarily. Clonal expansion was inferred from other time points because no sample existed at each clone's first appearance.

Germline V CDR1 and CDR2: SGHRS, YFSETQ. The CDR3 covers 15 residues. Trimming removed 1 base at V and 5 bases at J, with 12 bases between. With respect to this clone: Its antigen is not known.

TCRdb keeps only in-frame clones here, not all; method: immunoSEQ multiplex PCR. The table lists under 20,000 clones, around 92% of them singletons. The chain links TRBV5-1 to TRBJ2-2; weak D call: TRBD2 (6 bases). This clonotype was obtained from a man in his fifties or sixties with T-cell large granular lymphocyte leukemia. Some clones in this sample may be carry-over from other donors' samples. Sequences were obtained from peripheral blood mononuclear cells. The CDR3: CASSLRAAGTGELFF. Written as DNA, the CDR3 is TGCGCCAGCAGCTTGCGGGCGGCGGGGACCGGGGAGCTGTTTTTT. Using reference TRBV5-1 and TRBJ2-2 for the parts outside the CDR3, the full variable domain is KAGVTQTPRYLIKTRGQQVTLSCSPISGHRSVSWYQQTPGQGLQFLFEYFSETQRNKGNFPGRFSGRQFSNSRSEMNVSTLELGDSALYLCASSLRAAGTGELFFGEGSRLTVL.